Presented here are 29 T cell receptor beta chains from one specimen sequenced in a study of control samples from healthy donors and cancer patients. Libraries were prepared by immunoSEQ multiplex PCR; TCRdb keeps only in-frame clonotypes and omits some of them. This repertoire shows 150,000 or so clones, 93% found once; its top ten account for roughly 5.7%. What was sequenced was blood. The receptors come from a man aged 18 to 29 in good health.

This chain connects TRBV5-8 to TRBJ1-1; D ambiguous. The V end was cut by 2 bases, the J end by 6 bases, with 5 bases between. The CDR3 length is 11 residues. CDR1 is SGHTS, CDR2 YDEGEE, per germline. This CDR3 is CASSLGPEAFF. The CDR3 DNA sequence: TGTGCCAGCAGCTTAGGCCCTGAAGCTTTCTTT.

The V and J genes are TRBV5-5 and TRBJ1-1, with 10 positions matching TRBD1. Germline CDR1 SGHKS, CDR2 YYEKEE (reference sequence). The CDR3 covers 14 residues. Unmatched junction bases numbered 1, after V lost 1 base and J lost 4 bases. The DNA of the CDR3 is TGTGCCAGCAGCTTGTGGACAGGGGGCACTGAAGCTTTCTTT. This codes for CASSLWTGGTEAFF. The full variable domain, with the rest looked up from reference TRBV5-5 and TRBJ1-1, is DAGVTQSPTHLIKTRGQQVTLRCSPISGHKSVSWYQQVLGQGPQFIFQYYEKEERGRGNFPDRFSARQFPNYSSELNVNALLLGDSALYLCASSLWTGGTEAFFGQGTRLTVV.

The V call is TRBV10-3, the J call TRBJ2-1; 8 bases are shared with TRBD1. Germline-derived CDR1 and CDR2 are ENHRY and SYGVKD. The V segment lost 1 base and the J segment 3 bases; nucleotides outside the gene matches: 20. The CDR3 totals 21 residues. CDR3 sequence: CAISELMAPGQGTLNYNEQFF. The CDR3 DNA follows: TGTGCCATCAGTGAGTTGATGGCCCCCGGACAGGGAACATTAAACTACAATGAGCAGTTCTTC.

The genes are TRBV6-5 and TRBJ2-5; no clear D. Trimming cost V 5 bases and J 5 bases, with 15 bases left between them. The germline CDR1 and CDR2 sequences are MNHEY and SVGAGI. The CDR3 loop spans 14 amino acids. The CDR3 protein is CASSNVPRRETQYF. CDR3 nucleotides: TGTGCCAGCAGTAACGTCCCTCGGCGGGAGACCCAGTACTTC.

V and J are TRBV11-2 and TRBJ2-3; D is unclear. Per the germline V gene, CDR1 is SGHAT and CDR2 is FQNNGV. The CDR3 loop spans 11 amino acids. V was trimmed by 1 base and J by 8 bases, leaving 4 bases between them. CDR3 DNA: TGTGCCAGCAGCTTAGGGGGTACGCAGTATTTT. This sequence encodes CASSLGGTQYF.

In nucleotides, the CDR3 is TGTGCCAGTAGTATAGGGCGGGGGGGCAATTCAGATACGCAGTATTTT. Encoded protein: CASSIGRGGNSDTQYF. The chain has TRBV19 and TRBJ2-3, with 9 bases fitting TRBD2. CDR1 LNHDA and CDR2 SQIVND come from the germline V gene (reference sequence). The CDR3 is 16 amino acids. The V and J ends lost 1 base and 4 bases, in that order; junction bases with no gene match: 6.

V gene TRBV27 combines with J gene TRBJ2-7; D is ambiguous. V shed 5 bases and J shed 0 bases, with 11 bases lying between them. Germline V gene data show CDR1 as MNHEY and CDR2 as SMNVEV (reference sequence). The CDR3 length is 14 residues. The CDR3: CASSLGRFSYEQYF. The CDR3 nucleotides read TGTGCCAGCAGTCTCGGACGTTTCTCCTACGAGCAGTACTTC.

The V gene is TRBV5-4, the J gene TRBJ1-2; the D is unclear. This CDR3 contains 14 residues. Trimming left V 0 bases short and J 8 bases short, with 14 bases between. The V gene's germline CDR1 is SGHNT and CDR2 YYREEE (reference sequence). The CDR3 sequence: CASSLELGRPGYTF. CDR3 in DNA: TGTGCCAGCAGCTTGGAGCTCGGCAGGCCGGGCTACACCTTC.

The chain employs TRBV4-2 and TRBJ2-7, with D possibly matching TRBD2 (5 bases). The CDR3 totals 14 residues. The V end lost 1 base, the J end lost 7 bases, and 14 bases lay between the germline ends. Germline V gene data show CDR1 as LGHNA and CDR2 as YNFKEQ. CDR3 in DNA: TGTGCCAGCAGCCAAGCACTAGTAAGGAGTGAGCAGTACTTC. It encodes CASSQALVRSEQYF.

V gene TRBV19 combines with J gene TRBJ2-1; D possibly uses TRBD1 or TRBD2 (5 bases each). Trimming took off 3 bases at V and 3 bases at J, with 12 bases between the two ends. CDR1 and CDR2 from the germline V gene are LNHDA and SQIVND (reference sequence). The CDR3 length is 15 residues. Written as DNA, the CDR3 is TGTGCCAGTAGTATTAGTGGGGGAAGCTACAATGAGCAGTTCTTC. Amino acids: CASSISGGSYNEQFF. The complete variable domain, with remaining parts taken from reference TRBV19 and TRBJ2-1, reads DGGITQSPKYLFRKEGQNVTLSCEQNLNHDAMYWYRQDPGQGLRLIYYSQIVNDFQKGDIAEGYSVSREKKESFPLTVTSAQKNPTAFYLCASSISGGSYNEQFFGPGTRLTVL.

This chain links TRBV19 with TRBJ2-1; 10 nucleotides line up with TRBD2. Germline CDR1 reads LNHDA; CDR2 reads SQIVND (reference sequence). The V gene end was trimmed by 5 bases and the J gene end by 0 bases; junction bases not matched to a gene: 4. The CDR3 totals 16 residues. The CDR3 loop is CASSDSGGYSYNEQFF. The CDR3 bases are TGTGCCAGTAGTGATAGCGGGGGGTACTCCTACAATGAGCAGTTCTTC.

V usage is TRBV9 and J usage is TRBJ2-3; D remains unclear. Trimming pared 3 bases from V and 2 bases from J, leaving 10 bases between. CDR3 length: 14 residues. The V gene's germline CDR1 is SGDLS and CDR2 YYNGEE. CDR3 residues: CASSDSSFTDTQYF. CDR3 bases: TGTGCCAGCAGCGACTCGAGCTTCACAGATACGCAGTATTTT.

The genes are TRBV10-3 and TRBJ2-7; a possible D gene is TRBD2 (5 bases). The V gene's germline CDR1 is ENHRY and CDR2 SYGVKD. This CDR3 has 14 amino acids. Trimming removed 6 bases from V and 2 bases from J, with 14 bases in between. The DNA for the CDR3 is TGTGCCATCAGGACGGGATTCACTACCTACGAGCAGTACTTC. Its protein product is CAIRTGFTTYEQYF.

This clone was picked up one time. This chain connects TRBV15 to TRBJ1-1; D remains ambiguous. Germline CDR1 is LNHNV and CDR2 is YYDKDF (reference sequence). CDR3 length: 15 amino acids. Trimming left V 3 bases short and J 3 bases short, with 14 bases between. The chain's CDR3 is CATSRTFPMDTEAFF. The CDR3 DNA follows: TGTGCCACCAGCAGGACTTTTCCAATGGACACTGAAGCTTTCTTT.

The chain has TRBV5-1 and TRBJ1-2; D gene uncertain. Trimming took off 3 bases at V and 7 bases at J, with 19 bases between the two ends. CDR3 length: 15 amino acids. From germline, CDR1 is SGHRS and CDR2 YFSETQ. The CDR3: CASSWTPRDPFGYTF. The CDR3 nucleotides read TGCGCCAGCAGCTGGACTCCCCGGGATCCCTTTGGCTACACCTTC.

The chain employs TRBV27 and TRBJ1-5, with 9 bases that match TRBD1. This CDR3 region has 15 residues. Trimming at V came to 7 bases and at J to 0 bases, leaving 4 bases not matched to a gene. Germline CDR1 reads MNHEY; CDR2 reads SMNVEV (reference sequence). Here the CDR3 reads CASTLTGGSNQPQHF. The CDR3 bases are TGTGCCAGCACCCTGACAGGGGGTAGCAATCAGCCCCAGCATTTT.

The rearrangement links TRBV7-6 to TRBJ2-2, with 8 bases aligning to TRBD2. This CDR3 is built from 16 residues. The germline V gene encodes CDR1 SGHVS and CDR2 FNYEAQ. With V trimmed by 0 bases and J by 5 bases, 5 bases remained unmatched. In DNA form, the CDR3 reads TGTGCCAGCAGCTTAGCGGAGCGGGAGTTAACCGGGGAGCTGTTTTTT. Its translation: CASSLAERELTGELFF. Full variable domain (rest looked up from reference TRBV7-6 and TRBJ2-2): GAGVSQSPRYKVTKRGQDVALRCDPISGHVSLYWYRQALGQGPEFLTYFNYEAQQDKSGLPNDRFSAERPEGSISTLTIQRTEQRDSAMYRCASSLAERELTGELFFGEGSRLTVL.

The chain has TRBV9 and TRBJ2-5, with 15 bases identical to TRBD2. The CDR3 is 16 amino acids. V shed 2 bases, J shed 5 bases, and the junction held 4 bases outside the gene matches. Per germline, CDR1 SGDLS and CDR2 YYNGEE. The CDR3 region is CASSVGGLAGGETQYF. The CDR3 nucleotides are TGTGCCAGCAGCGTTGGAGGACTAGCGGGAGGGGAGACCCAGTACTTC.

The rearrangement joins TRBV11-2 to TRBJ1-1, with D unresolved. V gave up 2 bases and J gave up 0 bases, with 13 bases separating them. The CDR3 is made up of 16 amino acids. The germline V gene encodes CDR1 SGHAT and CDR2 FQNNGV. DNA of the CDR3: TGTGCCAGCAGCTTACGCCCGGCAGCTTTGAACACTGAAGCTTTCTTT. Protein: CASSLRPAALNTEAFF.

V is TRBV4-2 and J is TRBJ2-7; D perhaps matches TRBD1 (5 bases). This CDR3 has 12 residues. Germline assignment: CDR1 LGHNA and CDR2 YNFKEQ. The V and J ends lost 5 bases and 6 bases respectively, with 11 bases between them. The CDR3 nucleotides are TGTGCCAGCAGCGGGGAAGGGGCCGAGCAGTACTTC. Encoded protein: CASSGEGAEQYF.

V and J are TRBV10-3 and TRBJ1-5; possibly TRBD1 for D (6 bases). Germline V gene lookup returns CDR1 ENHRY and CDR2 SYGVKD. CDR3 size: 15 residues. V was clipped by 3 bases and J by 6 bases, with 15 bases between them. Written as DNA, the CDR3 is TGTGCCATCAGTGAATCAGCAGGGGTCGGTCAGCCCCAGCATTTT. This sequence encodes CAISESAGVGQPQHF.

The chain recombines TRBV6-5 with TRBJ1-1, with D hard to call. CDR1 is MNHEY and CDR2 is SVGAGI in the germline V gene. V gave up 3 bases and J gave up 1 base, with 6 bases separating them. CDR3 length: 13 residues. The CDR3 sequence: CASSYSRNTEAFF. The CDR3 region has the DNA TGTGCCAGCAGTTATTCTAGGAACACTGAAGCTTTCTTT.

The CDR3 sequence is CASSIRRAGPQANYGYTF. Written as DNA, the CDR3 is TGTGCCAGCAGCATTAGAAGGGCAGGGCCTCAAGCTAACTATGGCTACACCTTC. V and J are TRBV7-9 and TRBJ1-2, with D tentatively TRBD1 (5 bases). With 5 bases removed from V and 0 bases from J, the gap between germline ends came to 22 bases. In germline, CDR1 is SEHNR, CDR2 FQNEAQ (reference sequence). CDR3 size: 18 residues.

The chain carries TRBV7-9 and TRBJ1-1; perhaps TRBD1 as D (6 bases). Germline CDR1 is SEHNR and CDR2 is FQNEAQ (reference sequence). The CDR3 contains 15 residues. V lost 4 bases, J lost 0 bases, and 12 bases lay in between. CDR3 loop: CASSSSQGMNTEAFF. CDR3 nucleotide sequence: TGTGCCAGCAGCTCTTCCCAGGGGATGAACACTGAAGCTTTCTTT.

The gene calls are TRBV5-6 and TRBJ2-3, with 12 bases matching TRBD1. Germline V gives CDR1 SGHDT, CDR2 YYEEEE. V lost 0 bases, J lost 5 bases, and 7 bases stayed unmatched. The CDR3 is 17 amino acids. The CDR3 DNA is TGTGCCAGCAGCTTGGATACGGGACAGGGGGCATTAGATACGCAGTATTTT. It encodes CASSLDTGQGALDTQYF.

The CDR3 DNA reads as TGTGCCAGCAGTGAAACCCTTCTAGCGGGAGCTAACAATGAGCAGTTCTTC. Protein: CASSETLLAGANNEQFF. V gene TRBV2 combines with J gene TRBJ2-1; 10 bases align to TRBD2. This CDR3 spans 17 amino acids. Per the germline V gene, CDR1 is SNHLY and CDR2 is FYNNEI. The V segment lost 2 bases and the J segment 5 bases; nucleotides outside the gene matches: 9.

The chain recombines TRBV5-4 with TRBJ1-1; 7 bases are a match to TRBD1. Germline V gene lookup returns CDR1 SGHNT and CDR2 YYREEE (reference sequence). The CDR3 is 14 residues long. The V segment lost 3 bases and the J segment 0 bases; nucleotides outside the gene matches: 2. CDR3 bases: TGTGCCAGCAGCTGGGGACAGTTGAACACTGAAGCTTTCTTT. Amino acids: CASSWGQLNTEAFF.

The V call is TRBV30, the J call TRBJ1-6; D is possibly TRBD1 (6 bases). Germline lookup yields CDR1 GTSNPN and CDR2 SVGIG (reference sequence). Trimming cost V 0 bases and J 7 bases, with 25 bases left between them. CDR3 length: 19 residues. The CDR3 loop is CAWSVRPGLRQAGNSPLHF. The CDR3 DNA is TGTGCCTGGAGTGTACGGCCGGGCTTGCGACAGGCAGGCAATTCACCCCTCCACTTT.

The chain recombines TRBV28 with TRBJ1-6, with TRBD1 matching 8 bases. Germline CDR1 reads MDHEN; CDR2 reads SYDVKM. The CDR3 loop spans 14 amino acids. V gave up 6 bases and J gave up 7 bases; unmatched junction bases: 5. CDR3 DNA sequence: TGTGCCAGCAGGGAGACAGGGGCAAATTCACCCCTCCACTTT. This gives the protein CASRETGANSPLHF.